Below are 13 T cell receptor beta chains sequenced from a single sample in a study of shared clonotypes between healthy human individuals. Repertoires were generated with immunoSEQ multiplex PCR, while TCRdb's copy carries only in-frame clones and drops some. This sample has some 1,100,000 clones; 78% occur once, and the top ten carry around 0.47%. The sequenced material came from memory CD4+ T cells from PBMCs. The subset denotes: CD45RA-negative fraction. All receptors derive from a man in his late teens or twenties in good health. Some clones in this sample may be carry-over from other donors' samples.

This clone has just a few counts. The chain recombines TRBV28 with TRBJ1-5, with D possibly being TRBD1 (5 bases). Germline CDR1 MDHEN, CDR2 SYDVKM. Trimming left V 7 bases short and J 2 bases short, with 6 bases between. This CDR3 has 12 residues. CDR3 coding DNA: TGTGCCAGCAAAGGGGGCAATCAGCCCCAGCATTTT. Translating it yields CASKGGNQPQHF.

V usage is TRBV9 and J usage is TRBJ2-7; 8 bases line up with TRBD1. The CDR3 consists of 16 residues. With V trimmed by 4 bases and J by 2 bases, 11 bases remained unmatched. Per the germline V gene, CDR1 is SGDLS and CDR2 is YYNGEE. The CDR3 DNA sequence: TGTGCCAGCAGCAAAGTCGGACAGGGCTCACCCTACGAGCAGTACTTC. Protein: CASSKVGQGSPYEQYF.

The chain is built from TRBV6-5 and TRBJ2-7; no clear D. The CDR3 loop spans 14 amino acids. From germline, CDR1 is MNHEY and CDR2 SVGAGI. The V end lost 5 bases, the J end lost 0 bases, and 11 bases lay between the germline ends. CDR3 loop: CASSTGGSSYEQYF. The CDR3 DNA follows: TGTGCCAGCAGTACGGGCGGAAGCTCCTACGAGCAGTACTTC.

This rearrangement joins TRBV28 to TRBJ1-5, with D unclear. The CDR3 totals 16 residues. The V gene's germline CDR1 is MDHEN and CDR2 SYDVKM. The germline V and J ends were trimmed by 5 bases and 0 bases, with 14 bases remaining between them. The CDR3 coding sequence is TGTGCCAGCAGTCCTCCCTCTCAGGATAGCAATCAGCCCCAGCATTTT. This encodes CASSPPSQDSNQPQHF.

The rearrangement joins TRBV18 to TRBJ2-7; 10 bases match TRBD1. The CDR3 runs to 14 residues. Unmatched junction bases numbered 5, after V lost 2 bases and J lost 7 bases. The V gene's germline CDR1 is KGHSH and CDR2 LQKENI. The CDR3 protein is CASSPGTGAEEQYF. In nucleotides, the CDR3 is TGTGCCAGCTCACCAGGGACAGGGGCTGAAGAGCAGTACTTC.

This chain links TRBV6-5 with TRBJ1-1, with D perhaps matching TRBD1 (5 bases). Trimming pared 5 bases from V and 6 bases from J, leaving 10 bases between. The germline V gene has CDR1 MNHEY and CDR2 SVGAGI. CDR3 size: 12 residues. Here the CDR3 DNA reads TGTGCCAGCAGTCCCGCAGGGTCTGAAGCTTTCTTT. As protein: CASSPAGSEAFF.

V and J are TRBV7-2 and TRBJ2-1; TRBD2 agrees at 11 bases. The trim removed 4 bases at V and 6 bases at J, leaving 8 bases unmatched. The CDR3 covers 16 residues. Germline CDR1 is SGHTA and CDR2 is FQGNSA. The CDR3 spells CASSSSGTSGTNEQFF. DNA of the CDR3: TGTGCCAGCAGCTCCTCCGGGACTAGCGGCACCAATGAGCAGTTCTTC.

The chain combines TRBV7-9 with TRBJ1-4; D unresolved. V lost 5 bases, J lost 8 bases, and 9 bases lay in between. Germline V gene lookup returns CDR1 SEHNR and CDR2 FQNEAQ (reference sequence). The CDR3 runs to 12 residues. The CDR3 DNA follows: TGTGCCAGCAGCGCGATCTGGGAAAAACTGTTTTTT. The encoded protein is CASSAIWEKLFF. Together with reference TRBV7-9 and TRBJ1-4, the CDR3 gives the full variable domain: DTGVSQNPRHKITKRGQNVTFRCDPISEHNRLYWYRQTLGQGPEFLTYFQNEAQLEKSRLLSDRFSAERPKGSFSTLEIQRTEQGDSAMYLCASSAIWEKLFFGSGTQLSVL.

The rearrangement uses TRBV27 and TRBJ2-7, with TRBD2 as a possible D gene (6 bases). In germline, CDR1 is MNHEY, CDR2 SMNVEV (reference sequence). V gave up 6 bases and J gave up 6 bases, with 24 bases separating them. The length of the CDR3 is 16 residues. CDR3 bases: TGTGCCAGCAGACCCGTAGGAGGGGCTTGGGTCGGCGAGCAGTACTTC. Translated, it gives CASRPVGGAWVGEQYF.

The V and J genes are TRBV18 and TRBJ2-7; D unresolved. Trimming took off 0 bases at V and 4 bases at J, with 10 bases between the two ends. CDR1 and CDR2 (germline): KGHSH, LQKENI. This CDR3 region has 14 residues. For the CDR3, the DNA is TGTGCCAGCTCACCACCGGGCAGGCCTTACGAGCAGTACTTC. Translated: CASSPPGRPYEQYF.

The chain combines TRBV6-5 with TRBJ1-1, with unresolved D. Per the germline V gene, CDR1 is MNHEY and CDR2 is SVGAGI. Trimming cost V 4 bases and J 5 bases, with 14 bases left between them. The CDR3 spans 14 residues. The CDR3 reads CASSSPGQRTEAFF. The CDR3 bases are TGTGCCAGCAGTTCGCCCGGGCAGAGGACTGAAGCTTTCTTT.

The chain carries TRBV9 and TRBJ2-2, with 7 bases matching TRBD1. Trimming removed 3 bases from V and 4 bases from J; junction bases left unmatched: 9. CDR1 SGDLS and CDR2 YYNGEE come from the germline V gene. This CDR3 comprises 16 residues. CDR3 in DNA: TGTGCCAGCAGCGCCGGTCACAGGGGAGCCACCGGGGAGCTGTTTTTT. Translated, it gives CASSAGHRGATGELFF.

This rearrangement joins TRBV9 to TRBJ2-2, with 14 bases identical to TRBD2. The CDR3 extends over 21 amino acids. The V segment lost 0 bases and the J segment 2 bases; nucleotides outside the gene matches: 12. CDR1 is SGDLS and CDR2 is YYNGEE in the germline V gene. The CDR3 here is CASSVVKGGLAGGPNTGELFF. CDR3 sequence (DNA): TGTGCCAGCAGCGTAGTCAAGGGAGGACTAGCGGGAGGACCCAACACCGGGGAGCTGTTTTTT.